This entry is about one TCR beta chain. V was trimmed by 4 bases and J by 1 base, leaving 10 bases between them. Germline V gene data show CDR1 as LNHDA and CDR2 as SQIVND (reference sequence). This CDR3 is built from 15 residues. These data come from a study of STAT5B mutations in CD4+ large granular lymphocyte leukemia. Assay used: immunoSEQ multiplex PCR; TCRdb lists only in-frame clones, some missing. Among roughly 48,000 clones listed, roughly 72% were seen once. The chain joins TRBV19 to TRBJ1-4; a possible D gene is TRBD1 (6 bases). The sample was CD4+ T cells from blood buffy coats. This TCR was recovered from a human donor in good health. DNA of the CDR3: TGTGCCAGTAGTACGACAGGTTTAACTAATGAAAAACTGTTTTTT. Translation gives CASSTTGLTNEKLFF.